This entry describes one T cell receptor beta chain. This entry comes from a study of blood T cell repertoires in COVID-19. Study in general: Spain, Italy and the United States supplied samples that represented acute and convalescent COVID-19.

As originally analysed: Amplification with reference gene primers provided the estimates of nucleated cell counts. Assay used: immunoSEQ multiplex PCR; TCRdb lists only in-frame clones, some missing. The V and J calls and clone size come from that table; D and trimming were worked out from the DNA. The sample carries 200,000 to 250,000 clones, 82% recorded once. Trimming removed 6 bases at V and 5 bases at J, with 14 bases between. Germline CDR1 and CDR2: MDHEN and SYDVKM. This CDR3 is 14 amino acids long. The chain uses TRBV28 and TRBJ1-5; tentatively, D is TRBD1 (5 bases). The clonotype comes from a woman older than 75 with acute or convalescent COVID-19. The sequenced material came from peripheral blood. The CDR3 spells CASRPSGGHQPQHF. Written as DNA, the CDR3 is TGTGCCAGCAGGCCCTCGGGGGGACATCAGCCCCAGCATTTT.